The present T cell receptor beta chain was sequenced within a study of graft-versus-host responses after intestinal transplantation. Study summary: Following induction with anti-thymocyte globulin, all recipients were given tacrolimus and steroids for around three years. Findings of the study overall: Recipient marrow contained GvH clones, some of which appeared first in ileum or blood. Association was observed between peak circulating GvH clone levels and early post-transplant HvG declines.

Generated by immunoSEQ multiplex PCR, the TCRdb table keeps only in-frame clones and is missing some. The table lists tens of thousands of clones, about 93% of them singletons. Turning to this clone: What it binds is unknown.

Here the sequenced sample was unstimulated CD8+ T cells sorted from spleen or lymph node cells, taken before transplant. The TCR sequence derives from a human donor who was the organ donor for an intestinal transplant.

CDR3 amino acids: CASSPMGLRQETQYF. In nucleotides, the CDR3 is TGTGCCAGCAGTCCGATGGGACTCCGTCAAGAGACCCAGTACTTC. The gene calls are TRBV28 and TRBJ2-5; D is perhaps TRBD2 (6 bases). This CDR3 has 15 amino acids. Germline CDR1 reads MDHEN; CDR2 reads SYDVKM. Trimming pared 5 bases from V and 2 bases from J, leaving 15 bases between.